This is a list of T cell receptor beta chains from one sample in a study of sequential checkpoint blockade in melanoma. Here immunoSEQ multiplex PCR was the method, and the copy in TCRdb shows in-frame clones only, minus some. The sample yields roughly 15,000 clones, roughly 69% seen once. The sample consisted of CD8+ T cells sorted from blood (inferred from file names), taken from a patient given nivolumab and ipilimumab in sequence. The origin of the receptors is a human donor with melanoma. Both conserved end residues are part of each CDR3.

cdr3_length j_call v_call cdr3_aa
16 TRBJ2-7 TRBV7-6 CASSLGGTGLGYEQYF
15 TRBJ2-7 TRBV6-5 CASRAELAGLYEQYF
16 TRBJ2-7 TRBV7-2 CASSTGWEVNSYEQYF
17 TRBJ2-7 TRBV27 CASSSSPTSWSSYEQYF
12 TRBJ2-1 TRBV16 CASSLVVNEQFF
17 TRBJ1-5 TRBV6-1 CASSEFRDRGFNQPQHF
16 TRBJ2-5 TRBV27 CASSPQTSGRLETQYF
15 TRBJ1-1 TRBV9 CASSSGQGFDTEAFF
15 TRBJ2-7 TRBV7-2 CASSFSSGSSYEQYF
11 TRBJ1-1 TRBV5-1 CASSFGTGHFF
17 TRBJ2-5 TRBV7-9 CASSPGTSGRDEETQYF
14 TRBJ1-2 TRBV15 CATSRDLGALRHTF
12 TRBJ2-3 TRBV11-2 CASSFVSDTQYF
15 TRBJ2-5 TRBV15 CATSRSTPGLETQYF
15 TRBJ2-7 TRBV4-3 CASSQGAGSGDEQYF
17 TRBJ2-5 TRBV7-8 CASSLARAAGKKETQYF
15 TRBJ2-2 TRBV6-1 CASSFGLENTGELFF
18 TRBJ1-3 TRBV21-1 CASSNLGPGEGTGNTIYF
14 TRBJ1-5 TRBV4-2 CASSHRQENQPQHF
13 TRBJ2-5 TRBV7-2 CASREQGRETQYF
13 TRBJ1-2 TRBV10-2 CASSESTGYGYTF
17 TRBJ2-1 TRBV4-1 CASSQEGLAGSYNEQFF
12 TRBJ1-3 TRBV6-6 CASRLQGNTIYF
18 TRBJ2-3 TRBV2 CASSEAGTSGGLTDTQYF
13 NA TRBV13 CASSLQDRDEQYF
16 TRBJ2-1 TRBV4-1 CASSHDLKGGLDEQFF
13 TRBJ1-1 TRBV6-5 CASPRGSKTEAFF
13 TRBJ2-1 TRBV7-9 CASSQGQNNEQFF
13 TRBJ2-5 TRBV4-1 CASRGQGGETQYF
15 TRBJ1-2 TRBV27 CASSPGQGIVYGYTF
17 TRBJ2-7 TRBV14 CASSHPPGTGYSYEQYF
13 TRBJ1-1 TRBV5-8 CASSLQGGTEAFF
14 TRBJ1-1 TRBV4-3 CASSQVTGSTEAFF
15 TRBJ1-1 TRBV27 CASYSNPPTDTEAFF
17 TRBJ2-1 TRBV13 CASSLGVRTGPKGEQFF
12 TRBJ2-1 TRBV13 CASSGSYNEQFF
14 TRBJ1-2 TRBV27 CASRLGTGVYGYTF
13 TRBJ2-7 TRBV9 CASSVVGGGEQYF
18 TRBJ1-1 TRBV11-3 CASSLAVNHRVSPTEAFF
14 TRBJ2-2 TRBV7-8 CASSLEVRGEELFF
15 TRBJ2-1 TRBV7-9 CASSLRRGGLDEQFF